This T cell receptor beta chain is from a study of T cells in Graves' hyperthyroidism and ophthalmopathy. It was RNA transcripts that yielded the amplified TCR beta CDR3 regions. TCR CDR3 regions were first amplified by RT-PCR with HTBI primers. TCRdb re-called the multiplex PCR reads with MiXCR, one entry per CDR3 protein. The data show 400,000 to 550,000 distinct CDR3 sequences, approximately 15% seen once. The sequence was obtained from a young woman with Graves' hyperthyroidism. The sequenced sample was blood.

The CDR3 DNA is TGTGCCAGCAGTCGGGCCCCGGCCGCGAACACTGAAGCTTTCTTT. This sequence encodes CASSRAPAANTEAFF. The chain couples TRBV12-3 or TRBV12-4 to TRBJ1-1; D not resolved. V lost 5 bases to trimming and J lost 1 base, with 14 bases between them. This CDR3 has 15 amino acids.